One and the same sample provided the 10 T cell receptor beta chains below, sequenced in a study of blood T cell repertoires in COVID-19. Repertoires were generated with immunoSEQ multiplex PCR, while TCRdb's copy carries only in-frame clones and drops some. The sample shows roughly 100,000 clones, approximately 80% of them seen only once. The sequenced material came from peripheral blood. Receptors originate from a man aged 55 to 69 with acute or convalescent COVID-19.

The chain has TRBV6-5 and TRBJ1-2; TRBD1 might be the D (6 bases). The CDR3 runs to 15 residues. Trimming stripped 5 bases from V and 7 bases from J, with 20 bases between. Germline CDR1 is MNHEY and CDR2 is SVGAGI. The CDR3 here is CASSTTGKRLSGYTF. Written as DNA, the CDR3 is TGTGCCAGCAGTACTACAGGGAAGCGCCTAAGTGGCTACACCTTC.

The rearrangement joins TRBV30 to TRBJ1-5, with D possibly TRBD1 on 6 matching bases. V lost 2 bases to trimming and J lost 6 bases, with 8 bases between them. This CDR3 spans 12 amino acids. Germline loops: CDR1 GTSNPN, CDR2 SVGIG (reference sequence). CDR3 sequence reads: CAWSRGIQPQHF. The CDR3 DNA reads as TGTGCCTGGAGTAGGGGGATTCAGCCCCAGCATTTT.

The chain joins TRBV28 to TRBJ2-1; the D gene is possibly TRBD1 (5 bases). V was pared by 6 bases and J by 4 bases, with 13 bases between. There are 14 residues in the CDR3. Looked up from germline, CDR1 is MDHEN and CDR2 is SYDVKM. This CDR3 reads CASSSHSGYNEQFF. Here the CDR3 DNA reads TGTGCCAGCAGCTCCCACTCAGGGTACAATGAGCAGTTCTTC.

The V gene is TRBV7-2, the J gene TRBJ1-1; 9 bases are shared with TRBD1. Germline CDR1 reads SGHTA; CDR2 reads FQGNSA. V lost 5 bases and J lost 5; bases outside the gene matches: 9. The CDR3 covers 15 residues. For the CDR3, the DNA is TGTGCCAGCAGCCACCTAGGACAGGGGAAGACTGAAGCTTTCTTT. As protein: CASSHLGQGKTEAFF. Supplemented by reference TRBV7-2 and TRBJ1-1, the full variable domain reads GAGVSQSPSNKVTEKGKDVELRCDPISGHTALYWYRQSLGQGLEFLIYFQGNSAPDKSGLPSDRFSAERTGGSVSTLTIQRTQQEDSAVYLCASSHLGQGKTEAFFGQGTRLTVV.

In this sample, this clone turned up a few times. This chain joins TRBV5-1 and TRBJ1-1; a possible D gene is TRBD1 (5 bases). CDR3 length equals 13 residues. The V gene's germline CDR1 is SGHRS and CDR2 YFSETQ. V lost 4 bases to trimming and J lost 6 bases, with 13 bases between them. The CDR3 bases are TGCGCCAGCAGCCCACAGGACGGCGCTGAAGCTTTCTTT. Protein: CASSPQDGAEAFF.

The genes are TRBV19 and TRBJ1-5; weak D call: TRBD1 (5 bases). The CDR3 totals 13 residues. Trimming shortened V by 2 bases and J by 10 bases, and 12 bases separated the two germline ends. The germline V gene has CDR1 LNHDA and CDR2 SQIVND (reference sequence). CDR3 protein: CASSISQGKPQHF. CDR3 in DNA: TGTGCCAGTAGTATAAGTCAGGGAAAACCCCAGCATTTT.

In this sample, this clone turned up a few times. V usage is TRBV18 and J usage is TRBJ1-2; TRBD1 might be the D (6 bases). The V end was cut by 2 bases, the J end by 6 bases, with 10 bases between. Germline CDR1 and CDR2: KGHSH and LQKENI. CDR3 size: 13 residues. In DNA form, the CDR3 reads TGTGCCAGCTCACCAGGGGGCAGAGATGGCTACACCTTC. Translation gives CASSPGGRDGYTF. The full variable domain, rest sourced from reference TRBV18 and TRBJ1-2, is NAGVMQNPRHLVRRRGQEARLRCSPMKGHSHVYWYRQLPEEGLKFMVYLQKENIIDESGMPKERFSAEFPKEGPSILRIQQVVRGDSAAYFCASSPGGRDGYTFGSGTRLTVV.

The chain has TRBV24-1 and TRBJ2-1; D not resolved. The germline V and J ends were trimmed by 5 bases and 2 bases, with 9 bases remaining between them. This CDR3 is built from 14 residues. CDR1 KGHDR and CDR2 SFDVKD come from the germline V gene. CDR3 DNA sequence: TGTGCCACCAGTGGGAGAGGTGCCTACAATGAGCAGTTCTTC. Protein sequence: CATSGRGAYNEQFF.

The V gene is TRBV14, the J gene TRBJ2-5; perhaps TRBD1 as D (6 bases). CDR1 SGHDN and CDR2 FVKESK come from the germline V gene. This CDR3 contains 15 residues. V gave up 2 bases and J gave up 2 bases, with 12 bases separating them. The CDR3 nucleotides read TGTGCCAGCAGCCAATACCGGGACATTCAAGAGACCCAGTACTTC. The encoded protein is CASSQYRDIQETQYF.

V usage is TRBV10-3 and J usage is TRBJ2-7; 9 bases are a match to TRBD2. CDR3 length: 17 amino acids. The germline gives CDR1 ENHRY, CDR2 SYGVKD. V lost 3 bases, J lost 4 bases, and 13 bases stayed unmatched. The CDR3 is CAISEVGGGGARYEQYF. CDR3 nucleotide sequence: TGTGCCATCAGTGAAGTGGGAGGCGGGGGGGCACGTTACGAGCAGTACTTC.